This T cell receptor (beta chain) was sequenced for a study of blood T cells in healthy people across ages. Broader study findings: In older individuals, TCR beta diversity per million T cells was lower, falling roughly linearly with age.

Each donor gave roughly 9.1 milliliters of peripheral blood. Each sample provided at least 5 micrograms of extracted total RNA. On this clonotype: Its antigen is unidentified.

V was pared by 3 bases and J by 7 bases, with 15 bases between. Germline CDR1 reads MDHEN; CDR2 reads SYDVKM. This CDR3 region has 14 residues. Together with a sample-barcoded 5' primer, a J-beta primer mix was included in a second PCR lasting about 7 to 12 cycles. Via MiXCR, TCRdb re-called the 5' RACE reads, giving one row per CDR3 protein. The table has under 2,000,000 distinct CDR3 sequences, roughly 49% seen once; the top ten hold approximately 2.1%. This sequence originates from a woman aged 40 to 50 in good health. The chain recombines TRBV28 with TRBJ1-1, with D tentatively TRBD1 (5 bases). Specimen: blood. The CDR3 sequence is CASSFRRTIIEAFF. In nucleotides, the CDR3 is TGTGCCAGCAGTTTCCGCCGGACAATCATTGAAGCTTTCTTT. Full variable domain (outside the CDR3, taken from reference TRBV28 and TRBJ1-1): DVKVTQSSRYLVKRTGEKVFLECVQDMDHENMFWYRQDPGLGLRLIYFSYDVKMKEKGDIPEGYSVSREKKERFSLILESASTNQTSMYLCASSFRRTIIEAFFGQGTRLTVV.